Presented here are 5 T cell receptor beta chains from one specimen sequenced in a study of cytotoxic CD8 clonotypes in ibrutinib-treated CLL. The table came from immunoSEQ multiplex PCR; TCRdb's copy has only in-frame clones and leaves some out. The sample holds roughly 45,000 clones, over 50% seen once. Sequencing was performed on PBMCs, taken after 24 months of ibrutinib treatment. Source of these receptors: a human donor with chronic lymphocytic leukemia.

The rearrangement joins TRBV27 to TRBJ1-2; 7 bases are shared with TRBD1. The ends lost 2 bases at V and 4 bases at J; junction bases unmatched: 13. Germline-derived CDR1 and CDR2 are MNHEY and SMNVEV (reference sequence). The CDR3 spans 17 residues. The CDR3 coding sequence is TGTGCCAGCAGTTTAAGGGGGCAGGAGCCTCCCCTCTATGGCTACACCTTC. Encoded protein: CASSLRGQEPPLYGYTF.

This chain joins TRBV19 and TRBJ1-4, with a weak D call TRBD1 (5 bases). The CDR3 loop spans 17 amino acids. Between the trimmed V and J ends, which lost 6 bases and 6 bases, there was a span of 23 bases. Germline V gene lookup returns CDR1 LNHDA and CDR2 SQIVND (reference sequence). The CDR3 loop is CASRPNPRGRWDEKLFF. Here the CDR3 DNA reads TGTGCCAGTAGACCCAACCCACGGGGGAGGTGGGATGAAAAACTGTTTTTT.

This chain joins TRBV9 and TRBJ2-3; tentatively, D is TRBD2 (5 bases). The CDR3 has 14 residues. V lost 0 bases and J 7 bases, leaving 12 bases between the germline ends. Germline values: CDR1 SGDLS, CDR2 YYNGEE. The CDR3 coding sequence is TGTGCCAGCAGCGTAGATCCTAGCCTTCATACGCAGTATTTT. This translates into CASSVDPSLHTQYF.

The V and J genes are TRBV10-3 and TRBJ1-2; no firm D call. The CDR3 consists of 14 residues. Per the germline V gene, CDR1 is ENHRY and CDR2 is SYGVKD. With 6 bases removed from V and 0 bases from J, the gap between germline ends came to 11 bases. The CDR3 nucleotides are TGTGCCATCAGCGACTCAGGAGCTAACTATGGCTACACCTTC. Amino acids: CAISDSGANYGYTF.

The chain joins TRBV6-6 to TRBJ2-7; a possible D gene is TRBD1 (6 bases). V dropped 0 bases and J dropped 0 bases, with 9 bases sitting between them. Germline values: CDR1 MNHNY, CDR2 SVGAGI (reference sequence). This CDR3 comprises 15 residues. The CDR3 protein is CASSYSSGVSYEQYF. Here the CDR3 DNA reads TGTGCCAGCAGTTACTCCTCAGGGGTCTCCTACGAGCAGTACTTC.